This T cell receptor (beta chain) was obtained from a study of T cell responses to AZD1222 COVID-19 vaccine. Study-level results: Researchers took repertoire samples only after the peak T cell response had come. Within unmutated variant regions lay the reported targets of nearly half of spike-specific TCRs.

A single count supports this clone. What it binds is unknown. The CDR3 loop spans 16 amino acids. The germline gives CDR1 SNHLY, CDR2 FYNNEI. V lost 0 bases, J lost 7 bases, and 6 bases stayed unmatched. Libraries were prepared by immunoSEQ multiplex PCR; TCRdb keeps only in-frame clonotypes and omits some of them. The sample holds 150,000 to 200,000 clones, 85% to 95% seen once. The specimen was peripheral blood, collected on day 0 of AZD1222 vaccination. The chain employs TRBV2 and TRBJ1-6; 7 positions agree with TRBD1. This clonotype was sampled from an adult in good health. For the CDR3, the DNA is TGTGCCAGCAGTGAAGCGGGGGCAGGGGGGAATTCACCCCTCCACTTT. It specifies CASSEAGAGGNSPLHF.